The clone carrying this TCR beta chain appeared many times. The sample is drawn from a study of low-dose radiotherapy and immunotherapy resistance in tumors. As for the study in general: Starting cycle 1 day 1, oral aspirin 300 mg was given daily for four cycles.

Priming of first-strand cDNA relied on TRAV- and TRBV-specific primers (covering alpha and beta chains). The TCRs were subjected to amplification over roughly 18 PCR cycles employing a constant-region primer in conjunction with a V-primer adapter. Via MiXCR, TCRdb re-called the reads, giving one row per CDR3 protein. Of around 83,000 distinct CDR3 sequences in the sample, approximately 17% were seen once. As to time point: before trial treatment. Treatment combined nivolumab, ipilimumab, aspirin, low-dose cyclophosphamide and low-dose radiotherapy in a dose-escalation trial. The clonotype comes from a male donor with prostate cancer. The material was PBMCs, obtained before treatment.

The CDR3 bases are TGCAGCGTTGCTCGGGGTGGCAGCGGGAGGCCCGGGGTCTACAATGAGCAGTTCTTC. This encodes CSVARGGSGRPGVYNEQFF. The chain links TRBV29-1 to TRBJ2-1; TRBD2 agrees at 9 bases. CDR1 is SQVTM and CDR2 is ANQGSEA in the germline V gene. This CDR3 comprises 19 residues. J was trimmed by 3 bases and V by 4 bases; bases with no gene match: 19.